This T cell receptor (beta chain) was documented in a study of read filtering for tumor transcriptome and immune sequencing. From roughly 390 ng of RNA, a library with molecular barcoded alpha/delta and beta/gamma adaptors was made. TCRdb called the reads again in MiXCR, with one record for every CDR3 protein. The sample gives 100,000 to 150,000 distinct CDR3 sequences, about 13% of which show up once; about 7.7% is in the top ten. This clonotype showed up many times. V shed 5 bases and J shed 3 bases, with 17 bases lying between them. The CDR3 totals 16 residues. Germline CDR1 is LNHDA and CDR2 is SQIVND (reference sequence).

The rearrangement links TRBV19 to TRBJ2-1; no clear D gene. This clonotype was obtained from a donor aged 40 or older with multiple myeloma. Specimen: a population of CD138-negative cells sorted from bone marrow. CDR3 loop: CASSSAPRLFYNEQFF. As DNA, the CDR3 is TGTGCCAGTAGTTCGGCTCCCCGTCTGTTCTACAATGAGCAGTTCTTC.